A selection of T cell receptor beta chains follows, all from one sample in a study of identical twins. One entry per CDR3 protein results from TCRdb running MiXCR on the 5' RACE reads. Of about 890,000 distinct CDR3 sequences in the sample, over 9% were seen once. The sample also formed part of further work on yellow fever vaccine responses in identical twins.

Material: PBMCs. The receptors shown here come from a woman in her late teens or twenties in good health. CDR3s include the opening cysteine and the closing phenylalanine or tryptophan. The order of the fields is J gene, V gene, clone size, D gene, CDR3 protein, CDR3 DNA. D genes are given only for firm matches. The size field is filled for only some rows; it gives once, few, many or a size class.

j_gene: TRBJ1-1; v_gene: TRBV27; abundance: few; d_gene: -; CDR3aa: CASSLTGVSTEAFF; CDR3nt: TGTGCCAGCAGTTTGACAGGAGTGAGCACTGAAGCTTTCTTT
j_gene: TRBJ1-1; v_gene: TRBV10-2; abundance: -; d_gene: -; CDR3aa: CATRAGHGNTEAFF; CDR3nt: TGCGCGACCAGAGCGGGGCATGGGAACACTGAAGCTTTCTTT
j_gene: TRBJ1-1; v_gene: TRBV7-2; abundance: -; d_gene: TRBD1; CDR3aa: CASRSTGGNTEAFF; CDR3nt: TGTGCCAGCAGGTCGACAGGGGGGAACACTGAAGCTTTCTTT
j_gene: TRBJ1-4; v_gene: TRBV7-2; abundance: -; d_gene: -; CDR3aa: CASSSTRGEKLFF; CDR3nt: TGTGCCAGCAGCTCGACGCGGGGCGAAAAACTGTTTTTT
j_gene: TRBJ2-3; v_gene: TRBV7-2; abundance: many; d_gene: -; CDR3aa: CASTIGKSTDTQYF; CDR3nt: TGTGCCAGCACCATAGGGAAATCCACAGATACGCAGTATTTT
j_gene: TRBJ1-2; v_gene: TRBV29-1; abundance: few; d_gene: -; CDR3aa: CSAEGTYGYTF; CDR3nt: TGCAGCGCCGAAGGGACCTATGGCTACACCTTC
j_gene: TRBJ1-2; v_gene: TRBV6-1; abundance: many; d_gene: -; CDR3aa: CASSSGREGVYGYTF; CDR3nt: TGTGCCAGCAGCTCCGGCAGGGAAGGAGTCTATGGCTACACCTTC
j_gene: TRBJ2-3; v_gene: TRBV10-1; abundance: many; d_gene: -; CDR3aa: CASSGQIADTQYF; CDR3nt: TGCGCCAGCAGTGGACAGATCGCAGATACGCAGTATTTT
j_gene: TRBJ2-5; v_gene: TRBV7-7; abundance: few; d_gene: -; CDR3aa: CASSLVGRREEETQYF; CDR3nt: TGTGCCAGCAGCTTAGTGGGTCGCAGGGAGGAAGAGACCCAGTACTTC
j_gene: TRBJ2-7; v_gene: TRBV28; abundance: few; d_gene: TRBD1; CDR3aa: CASKGLGTARSGTYEQYF; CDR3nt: TGTGCCAGCAAGGGGCTCGGGACAGCCAGATCGGGTACCTACGAGCAGTACTTC
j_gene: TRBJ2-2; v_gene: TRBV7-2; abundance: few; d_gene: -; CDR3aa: CASSLASLNTGELFF; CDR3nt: TGTGCCAGCAGCTTAGCGTCGCTTAACACCGGGGAGCTGTTTTTT
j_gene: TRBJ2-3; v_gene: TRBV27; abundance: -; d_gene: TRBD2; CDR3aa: CASSLLAGGRDTQYF; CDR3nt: TGTGCCAGCAGTTTACTGGCAGGCGGGAGAGATACGCAGTATTTT
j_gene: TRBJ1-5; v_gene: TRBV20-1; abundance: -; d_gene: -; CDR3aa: CSARFQTNQPQHF; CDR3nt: TGCAGTGCTAGATTCCAGACCAATCAGCCCCAGCATTTT
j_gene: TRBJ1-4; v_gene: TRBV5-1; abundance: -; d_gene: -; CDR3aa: CASSRRSTNEKLFF; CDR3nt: TGCGCCAGCAGCCGACGCTCAACTAATGAAAAACTGTTTTTT
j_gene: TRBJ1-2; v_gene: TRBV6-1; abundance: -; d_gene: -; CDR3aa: CASSEQGTTRYGYTF; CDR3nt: TGTGCCAGCAGTGAACAGGGGACCACACGCTATGGCTACACCTTC
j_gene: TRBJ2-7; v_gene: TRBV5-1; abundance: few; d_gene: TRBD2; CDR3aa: CASSVAGGPYEQYF; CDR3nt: TGCGCCAGCAGCGTAGCGGGAGGGCCCTACGAGCAGTACTTC
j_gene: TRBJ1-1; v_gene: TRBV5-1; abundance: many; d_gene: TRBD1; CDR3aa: CASSPSGGVTEAFF; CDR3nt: TGCGCCAGCAGCCCCTCAGGGGGGGTCACTGAAGCTTTCTTT
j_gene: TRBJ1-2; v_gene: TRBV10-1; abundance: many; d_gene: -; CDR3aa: CASSESITGGYTF; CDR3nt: TGCGCCAGCAGTGAGTCGATAACAGGAGGCTACACCTTC
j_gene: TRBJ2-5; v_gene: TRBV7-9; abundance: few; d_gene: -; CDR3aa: CASSLVSNNQETQYF; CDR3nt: TGTGCCAGCAGCTTAGTATCGAACAACCAAGAGACCCAGTACTTC
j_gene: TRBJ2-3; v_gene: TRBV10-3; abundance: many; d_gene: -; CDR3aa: CAISGAGNTDTQYF; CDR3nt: TGTGCCATCAGTGGGGCGGGGAACACAGATACGCAGTATTTT
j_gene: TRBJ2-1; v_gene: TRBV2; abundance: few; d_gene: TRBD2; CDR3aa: CASSFRTSGSSYNEQFF; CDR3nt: TGTGCCAGCAGTTTCCGGACTAGCGGGAGCTCCTACAATGAGCAGTTCTTC
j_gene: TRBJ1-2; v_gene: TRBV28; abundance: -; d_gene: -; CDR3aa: CASRGRSRDGYTF; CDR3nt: TGTGCCAGCAGGGGAAGGTCTCGCGATGGCTACACCTTC
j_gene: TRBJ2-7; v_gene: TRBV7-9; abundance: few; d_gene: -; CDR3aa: CASSLAVGTLGEQYF; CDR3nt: TGTGCCAGCAGCTTAGCGGTCGGGACCCTTGGCGAGCAGTACTTC
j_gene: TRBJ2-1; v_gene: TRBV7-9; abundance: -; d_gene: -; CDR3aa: CASSPGGGQRYNEQFF; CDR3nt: TGTGCCAGCAGCCCAGGGGGGGGGCAGAGATACAATGAGCAGTTCTTC
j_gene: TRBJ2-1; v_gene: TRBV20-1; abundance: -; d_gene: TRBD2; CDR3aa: CSAELAVAQYEQFF; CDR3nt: TGCAGTGCAGAACTAGCGGTGGCGCAGTATGAGCAGTTCTTC
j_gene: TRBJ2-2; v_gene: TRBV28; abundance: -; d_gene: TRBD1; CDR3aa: CASRKAGQGFAGELFF; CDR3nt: TGTGCCAGCAGAAAAGCGGGACAGGGGTTCGCCGGGGAGCTGTTTTTT
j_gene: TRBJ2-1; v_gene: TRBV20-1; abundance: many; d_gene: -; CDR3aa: CSARSGGPNEQFF; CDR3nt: TGCAGTGCTAGGTCCGGGGGGCCGAATGAGCAGTTCTTC
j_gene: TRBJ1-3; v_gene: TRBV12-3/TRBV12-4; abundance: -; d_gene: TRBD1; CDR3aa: CASSLITGGAGNTIYF; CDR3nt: TGTGCCAGCAGTTTAATCACAGGGGGTGCGGGAAACACCATATATTTT
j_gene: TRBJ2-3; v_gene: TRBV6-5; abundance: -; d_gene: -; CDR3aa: CASSYSTPRGTDTQYF; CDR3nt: TGTGCCAGCAGTTACTCGACCCCCAGGGGTACAGATACGCAGTATTTT
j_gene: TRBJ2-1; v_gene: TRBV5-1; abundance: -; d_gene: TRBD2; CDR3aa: CASLAGGSSEQFF; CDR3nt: TGCGCCAGCTTAGCGGGAGGGTCAAGTGAGCAGTTCTTC
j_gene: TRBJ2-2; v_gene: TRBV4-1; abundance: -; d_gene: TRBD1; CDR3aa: CASSHEGQGYFTGELFF; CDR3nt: TGCGCCAGCAGCCATGAGGGACAGGGGTACTTCACCGGGGAGCTGTTTTTT
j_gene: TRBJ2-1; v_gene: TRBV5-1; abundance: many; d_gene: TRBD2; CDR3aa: CASSFAGAYNEQFF; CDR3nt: TGCGCCAGCAGCTTTGCGGGAGCCTACAATGAGCAGTTCTTC
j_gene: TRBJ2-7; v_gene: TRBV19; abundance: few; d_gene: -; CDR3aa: CASSKKLTIRTYEQYF; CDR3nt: TGTGCCAGTAGTAAAAAACTAACCATTCGGACCTACGAGCAGTACTTC
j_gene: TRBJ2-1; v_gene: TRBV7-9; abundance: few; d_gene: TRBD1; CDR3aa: CASSLALTGPSYNEQFF; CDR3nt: TGTGCCAGCAGCTTAGCGCTGACAGGGCCCTCCTACAATGAGCAGTTCTTC
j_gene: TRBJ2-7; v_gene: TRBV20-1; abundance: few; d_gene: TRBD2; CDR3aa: CREGLAPYEQYF; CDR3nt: TGCAGGGAGGGACTAGCGCCGTATGAGCAGTACTTC
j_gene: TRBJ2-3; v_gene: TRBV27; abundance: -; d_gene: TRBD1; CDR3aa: CASRYRGLLGDTQYF; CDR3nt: TGTGCCAGCAGGTACAGGGGGCTTTTGGGAGATACGCAGTATTTT
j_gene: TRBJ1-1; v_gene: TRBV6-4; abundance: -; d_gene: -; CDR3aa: CASSDEVHTEAFF; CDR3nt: TGTGCCAGCAGTGACGAGGTTCACACTGAAGCTTTCTTT
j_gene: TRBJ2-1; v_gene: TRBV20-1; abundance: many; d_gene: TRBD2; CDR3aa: CSARVPSGRNYNEQFF; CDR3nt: TGCAGTGCTAGAGTTCCTAGCGGGAGGAACTACAATGAGCAGTTCTTC
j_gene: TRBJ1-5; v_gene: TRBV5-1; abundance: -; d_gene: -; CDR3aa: CASSLDASPTDTQHF; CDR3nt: TGCGCCAGCAGCTTGGATGCGTCCCCCACAGATACGCAGCATTTT
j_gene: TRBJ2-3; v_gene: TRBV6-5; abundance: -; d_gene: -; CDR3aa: CASSYQLLSDTQYF; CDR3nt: TGTGCCAGCAGTTACCAGCTACTCTCAGATACGCAGTATTTT
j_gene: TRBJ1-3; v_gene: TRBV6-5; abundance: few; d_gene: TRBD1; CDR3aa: CASSYSSFDRGNSGNTIYF; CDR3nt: TGTGCCAGCAGTTACTCGAGTTTTGACAGGGGGAACTCTGGAAACACCATATATTTT
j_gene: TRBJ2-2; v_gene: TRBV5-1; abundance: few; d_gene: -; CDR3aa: CASSQTTGELFF; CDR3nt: TGCGCCAGCAGCCAAACTACCGGGGAGCTGTTTTTT
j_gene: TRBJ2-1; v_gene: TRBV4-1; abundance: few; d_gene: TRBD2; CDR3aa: CASSYRTSGGEEQFF; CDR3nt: TGCGCCAGCAGCTACAGGACTAGCGGAGGTGAGGAGCAGTTCTTC
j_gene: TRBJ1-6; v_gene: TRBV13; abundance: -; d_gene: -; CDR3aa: CASGQGPSPLHF; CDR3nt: TGTGCCAGCGGTCAGGGGCCCTCACCCCTCCACTTT
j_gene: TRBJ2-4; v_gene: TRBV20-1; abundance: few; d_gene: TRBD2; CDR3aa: CSARLAGGPVIQYF; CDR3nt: TGCAGTGCGAGACTAGCGGGAGGGCCAGTAATTCAGTACTTC
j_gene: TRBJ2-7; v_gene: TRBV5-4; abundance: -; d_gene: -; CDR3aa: CASTSSDEQYF; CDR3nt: TGTGCCAGCACCTCTAGCGACGAGCAGTACTTC
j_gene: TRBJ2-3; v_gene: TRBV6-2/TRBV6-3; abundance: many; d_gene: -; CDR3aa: CASTPWSESDTQYF; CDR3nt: TGTGCCAGCACGCCATGGAGCGAGTCGGATACGCAGTATTTT
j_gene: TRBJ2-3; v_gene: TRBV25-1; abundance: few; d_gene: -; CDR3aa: CASSESGASTDTQYF; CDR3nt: TGTGCCAGCAGTGAATCTGGAGCGAGCACAGATACGCAGTATTTT
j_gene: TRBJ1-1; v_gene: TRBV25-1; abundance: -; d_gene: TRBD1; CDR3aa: CASSALRTGEAFF; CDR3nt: TGTGCCAGCAGTGCCCTTCGGACAGGTGAAGCTTTCTTT
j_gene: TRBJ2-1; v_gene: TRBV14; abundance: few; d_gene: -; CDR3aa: CASSQVEEGEQFF; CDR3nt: TGTGCCAGCAGCCAAGTGGAGGAGGGTGAGCAGTTCTTC
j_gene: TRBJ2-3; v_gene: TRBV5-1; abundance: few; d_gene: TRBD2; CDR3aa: CASSHRLAGLADTQYF; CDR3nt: TGCGCCAGCAGCCACCGACTAGCGGGTTTGGCAGATACGCAGTATTTT
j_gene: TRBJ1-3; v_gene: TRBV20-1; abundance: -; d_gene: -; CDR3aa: CSANGNTIYF; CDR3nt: TGCAGTGCTAATGGAAACACCATATATTTT
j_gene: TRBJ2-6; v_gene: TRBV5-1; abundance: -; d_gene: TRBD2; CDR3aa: CASSAKTSGGTGANVLTF; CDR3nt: TGCGCCAGCAGCGCAAAGACTAGCGGGGGGACTGGGGCCAACGTCCTGACTTTC